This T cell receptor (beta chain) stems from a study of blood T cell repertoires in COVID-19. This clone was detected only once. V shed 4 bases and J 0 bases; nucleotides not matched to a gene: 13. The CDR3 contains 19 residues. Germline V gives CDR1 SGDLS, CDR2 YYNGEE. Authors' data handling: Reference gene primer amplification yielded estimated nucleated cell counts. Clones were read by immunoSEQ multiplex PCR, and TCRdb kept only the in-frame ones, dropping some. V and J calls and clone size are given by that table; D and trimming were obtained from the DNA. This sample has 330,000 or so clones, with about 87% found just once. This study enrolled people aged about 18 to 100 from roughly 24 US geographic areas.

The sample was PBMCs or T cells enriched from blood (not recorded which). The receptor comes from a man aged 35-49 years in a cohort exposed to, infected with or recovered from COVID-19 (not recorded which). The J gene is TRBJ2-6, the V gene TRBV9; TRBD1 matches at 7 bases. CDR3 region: CASSKRSGTENSGANVLTF. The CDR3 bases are TGTGCCAGCAGCAAGAGATCCGGGACAGAGAACTCTGGGGCCAACGTCCTGACTTTC.